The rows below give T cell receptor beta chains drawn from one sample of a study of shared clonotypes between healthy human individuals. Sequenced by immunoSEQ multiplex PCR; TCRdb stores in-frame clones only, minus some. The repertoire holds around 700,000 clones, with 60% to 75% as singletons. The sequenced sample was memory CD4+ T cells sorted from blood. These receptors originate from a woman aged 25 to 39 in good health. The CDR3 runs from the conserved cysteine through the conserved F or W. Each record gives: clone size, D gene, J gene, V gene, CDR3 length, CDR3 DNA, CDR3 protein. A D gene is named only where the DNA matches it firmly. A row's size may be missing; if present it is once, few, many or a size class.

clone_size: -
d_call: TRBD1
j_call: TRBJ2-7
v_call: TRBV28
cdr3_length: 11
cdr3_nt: TGTGCCACCCAGGGGGCCTACGAGCAGTACTTC
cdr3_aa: CATQGAYEQYF

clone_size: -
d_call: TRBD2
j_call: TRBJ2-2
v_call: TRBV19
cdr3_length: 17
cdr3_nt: TGTGCCAGTAGTCTCAGGACTAGCGGGAGGGCCATCGGGGAGCTGTTTTTT
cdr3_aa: CASSLRTSGRAIGELFF

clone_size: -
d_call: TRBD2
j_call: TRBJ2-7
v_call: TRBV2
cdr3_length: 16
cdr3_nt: TGTGCCAGCAGTGAAGGGGCGGGAGGACCCTCCTACGAGCAGTACTTC
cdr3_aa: CASSEGAGGPSYEQYF

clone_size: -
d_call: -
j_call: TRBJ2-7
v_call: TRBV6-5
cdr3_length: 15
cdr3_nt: TGTGCCAGCAGACCGGACGGTCAGAGCTCCTACGAGCAGTACTTC
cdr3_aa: CASRPDGQSSYEQYF

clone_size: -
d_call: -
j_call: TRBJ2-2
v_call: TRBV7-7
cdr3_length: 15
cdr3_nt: TGTGCCAGCAGCGCGTCGCGGGCAAACACCGGGGAGCTGTTTTTT
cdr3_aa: CASSASRANTGELFF

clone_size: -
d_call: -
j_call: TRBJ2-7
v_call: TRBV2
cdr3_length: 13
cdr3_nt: TGTGCCAGCACCCAGGTCAGGGTGAGCGAGCAGTACTTC
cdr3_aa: CASTQVRVSEQYF

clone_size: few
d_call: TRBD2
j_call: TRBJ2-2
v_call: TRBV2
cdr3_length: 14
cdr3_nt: TGTGCCACCGCCCTAGCGGGGAACACCGGGGAGCTGTTTTTT
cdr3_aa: CATALAGNTGELFF

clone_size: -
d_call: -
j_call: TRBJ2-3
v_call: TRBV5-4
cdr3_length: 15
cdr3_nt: TGTGCCAGCGGGGATCAGCGGGTTAGCACAGATACGCAGTATTTT
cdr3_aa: CASGDQRVSTDTQYF

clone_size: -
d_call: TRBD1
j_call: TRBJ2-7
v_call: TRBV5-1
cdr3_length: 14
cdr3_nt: TGCGCCAGCAGCCCCGGGACAGGGAGACGCGAGCAGTACTTC
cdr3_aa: CASSPGTGRREQYF

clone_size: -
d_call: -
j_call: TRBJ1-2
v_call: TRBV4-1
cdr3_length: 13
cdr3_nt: TGCGCCAGCAGCCAAGACAGGGGCTGGGACTACACCTTC
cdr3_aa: CASSQDRGWDYTF

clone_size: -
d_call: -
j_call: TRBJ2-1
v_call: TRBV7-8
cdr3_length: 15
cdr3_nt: TGTGCCAGCAGCCTGACCGGGACGGCGTACAATGAGCAGTTCTTC
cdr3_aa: CASSLTGTAYNEQFF

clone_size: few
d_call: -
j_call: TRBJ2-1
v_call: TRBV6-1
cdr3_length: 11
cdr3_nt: TGTGCCACCAGAGGTTGGAATGAGCAGTTCTTC
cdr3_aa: CATRGWNEQFF

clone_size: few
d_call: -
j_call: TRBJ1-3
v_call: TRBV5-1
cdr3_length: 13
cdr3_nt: TGCGCCAGCAGCTTGGGCGCAGGAAACACCATATATTTT
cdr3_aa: CASSLGAGNTIYF

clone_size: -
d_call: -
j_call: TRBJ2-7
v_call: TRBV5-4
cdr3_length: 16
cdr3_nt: TGTGCCAGCAGCTTCGGCGAAGCGGTAAGCTCCTACGAGCAGTACTTC
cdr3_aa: CASSFGEAVSSYEQYF

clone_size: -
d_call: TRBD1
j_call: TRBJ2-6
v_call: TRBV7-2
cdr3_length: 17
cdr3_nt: TGTGCCAGCAGCTCTCCGGGACAGAGCTCTGGGGCCAACGTCCTGACTTTC
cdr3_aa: CASSSPGQSSGANVLTF

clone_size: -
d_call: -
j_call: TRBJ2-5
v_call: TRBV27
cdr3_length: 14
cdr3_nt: TGTGCCAGCAGCCACATGGGGGTACAAGAGACCCAGTACTTC
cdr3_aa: CASSHMGVQETQYF

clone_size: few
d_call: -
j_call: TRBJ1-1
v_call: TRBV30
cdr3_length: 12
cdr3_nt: TGTGCCTGGAGTGGAGTCAGGACTGAAGCTTTCTTT
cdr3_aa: CAWSGVRTEAFF

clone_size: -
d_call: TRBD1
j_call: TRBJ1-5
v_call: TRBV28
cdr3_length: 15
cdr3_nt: TGTGCCAGCAGTTGGCAGGGGGCGCGAAATCAGCCCCAGCATTTT
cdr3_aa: CASSWQGARNQPQHF

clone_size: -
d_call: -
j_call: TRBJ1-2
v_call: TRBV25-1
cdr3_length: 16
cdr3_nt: TGTGCCAGCAGTGAATGGAATGGAGAGATTAACTATGGCTACACCTTC
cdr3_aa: CASSEWNGEINYGYTF

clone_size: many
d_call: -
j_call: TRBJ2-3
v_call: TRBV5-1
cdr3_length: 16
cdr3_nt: TGCGCCAGCAGCTTAGGGACCGGGACCTACACAGATACGCAGTATTTT
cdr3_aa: CASSLGTGTYTDTQYF